This T cell receptor (beta chain) is from a study of blood T cell repertoires in COVID-19. Study information: Whether acute or convalescent, the COVID-19 samples came from the United States, Italy and Spain. PBMCs, B-cell-depleted T cells, or T cells provided the cDNA or gDNA that made up the material.

Methods used by the authors: From reference gene primer amplification, estimates of nucleated cell counts were derived. The table came from immunoSEQ multiplex PCR; TCRdb's copy has only in-frame clones and leaves some out. V, J and clone size derive from that table, while D and trimming were established from the DNA sequence. The data contain approximately 200,000 clones, roughly 90% of them singletons. This CDR3 contains 16 residues. Trimming removed 3 bases from V and 4 bases from J, with 14 bases in between. Germline V gives CDR1 SGHDT, CDR2 YYEEEE. The J gene is TRBJ1-6, the V gene TRBV5-6; maybe TRBD1 (6 bases). The receptor was isolated from a woman aged 60-70 years with acute or convalescent COVID-19. Specimen: peripheral blood. The CDR3 loop reads CASSSGAGAYNSPLHF. The CDR3 nucleotides are TGTGCCAGCAGCTCAGGGGCAGGGGCATATAATTCACCCCTCCACTTT.